Included here is one TCR beta chain sequence, with context. Its antigen is unidentified. All the patients suffered relapse after autologous stem cell transplantation, and brentuximab vedotin exposure differed. The patients, who had relapsed/refractory classical Hodgkin lymphoma, achieved best responses of complete response, partial response or progressive disease. Sequencing was performed with immunoSEQ multiplex PCR; in TCRdb, only in-frame clones are kept and a portion is missing. This sample has some 100,000 clones; around 89% occur once, and the top ten carry under 7.5%. The CDR3 consists of 14 residues. CDR1 and CDR2 (germline): SGHNT, YYREEE (reference sequence). The ends lost 4 bases at V and 4 bases at J; junction bases unmatched: 7. This sample stems from a study of PD-1 blockade in classical Hodgkin lymphoma. Across the whole study: Nivolumab was administered to patients intravenously at 3 mg/kg every 2 weeks.

General study points: It was reported that newly diagnosed patients had less baseline TCR diversity than healthy donors. At C4D1, TCR diversity had climbed significantly for CD4+ cells, though not for CD8+ cells.

V is TRBV5-4 and J is TRBJ1-1, with 7 bases identical to TRBD1. Sequenced here: peripheral blood mononuclear cells (PBMCs), sampled before the second cycle of nivolumab. This clonotype originated in a human donor with classical Hodgkin lymphoma. The CDR3 is CASSGRGPVTEAFF. The CDR3 DNA sequence: TGTGCCAGCAGCGGGAGGGGGCCGGTCACTGAAGCTTTCTTT.